The 10 T cell receptor beta chains below were found in one sample sequenced in a study of cytomegalovirus exposure and HLA in healthy donors. Both 60 Vbeta primers and 13 Jbeta primers went into the PCR. TCRdb's table, derived via immunoSEQ multiplex PCR, lists solely in-frame clones and lacks some. The data contain more than 100,000 clones, over 60% of them singletons. Input material: PBMCs. Receptors were obtained from a woman between 25 and 40 years old in good health and CMV-seropositive.

J is TRBJ1-2 and V is TRBV28; 8 nucleotides line up with TRBD1. The CDR3 sequence is 14 residues long. V shed 5 bases, J shed 8 bases, and the junction held 10 bases outside the gene matches. Germline assignment: CDR1 MDHEN and CDR2 SYDVKM. The CDR3 sequence is CASSRSTGQGGYTF. CDR3 DNA: TGTGCCAGCAGTCGGAGTACCGGACAGGGAGGCTACACCTTC.

This rearrangement joins TRBV12-5 to TRBJ1-1; D gene ambiguous. The CDR3 length is 14 residues. CDR1 is LGHNT and CDR2 is FRNRAP in the germline V gene. Trimming cost V 1 base and J 2 bases, with 8 bases left between them. DNA for the CDR3: TGTGCTAGTGGTTTGGGGAGTATAAACACTGAAGCTTTCTTT. Translation: CASGLGSINTEAFF.

This chain joins TRBV7-9 and TRBJ2-3, with TRBD2 matching over 9 bases. The CDR3 has 15 amino acids. Germline CDR1 is SEHNR and CDR2 is FQNEAQ (reference sequence). With V trimmed by 3 bases and J by 5 bases, 6 bases remained unmatched. CDR3: CASSFAGGRKDTQYF. The CDR3 region has the DNA TGTGCCAGCAGCTTCGCGGGGGGGCGGAAAGATACGCAGTATTTT. Full variable domain (remainder filled in from reference TRBV7-9 and TRBJ2-3): DTGVSQNPRHKITKRGQNVTFRCDPISEHNRLYWYRQTLGQGPEFLTYFQNEAQLEKSRLLSDRFSAERPKGSFSTLEIQRTEQGDSAMYLCASSFAGGRKDTQYFGPGTRLTVL.

The chain carries TRBV7-8 and TRBJ2-1; 9 bases align to TRBD1. This CDR3 region has 15 residues. V lost 0 bases and J lost 4; bases outside the gene matches: 1. Germline V gives CDR1 SGHVS, CDR2 FQNEAQ. Here the CDR3 reads CASSLAGQGYNEQFF. CDR3 nucleotides: TGTGCCAGCAGCTTAGCGGGACAGGGTTACAATGAGCAGTTCTTC.

The chain is built from TRBV13 and TRBJ2-5; 12 nucleotides match TRBD2. With V trimmed by 5 bases and J by 1 base, 5 bases remained unmatched. From germline, CDR1 is PRHDT and CDR2 FYEKMQ (reference sequence). The CDR3 length is 16 residues. The CDR3, as DNA: TGTGCCAGCAGCAAATGGACTAGCGGGGTCCAAGAGACCCAGTACTTC. Its translation is CASSKWTSGVQETQYF.

This rearrangement joins TRBV5-4 to TRBJ1-2, with 8 bases identical to TRBD1. The CDR3 covers 16 residues. Germline values: CDR1 SGHNT, CDR2 YYREEE (reference sequence). The V and J ends lost 0 bases and 6 bases, in that order; junction bases with no gene match: 10. CDR3 sequence: CASSLAFSRTGNGYTF. Here the CDR3 DNA reads TGTGCCAGCAGCTTGGCCTTTTCCAGGACAGGGAATGGCTACACCTTC.

The rearrangement uses TRBV19 and TRBJ1-5, with D possibly being TRBD1 (6 bases). Germline values: CDR1 LNHDA, CDR2 SQIVND (reference sequence). The CDR3 runs to 15 residues. The V and J ends lost 3 bases and 1 base respectively, with 10 bases between them. This CDR3 is CASSMGAESNQPQHF. The DNA for the CDR3 is TGTGCCAGTAGTATGGGGGCGGAGAGCAATCAGCCCCAGCATTTT.

The CDR3 sequence is CASSLGGSLGTGELFF. DNA for the CDR3: TGTGCCAGCAGCTTAGGAGGCTCCCTGGGTACCGGGGAGCTGTTTTTT. V and J are TRBV11-2 and TRBJ2-2; D is unclear. V dropped 1 base and J dropped 5 bases, with 14 bases sitting between them. CDR1 is SGHAT, CDR2 FQNNGV, per germline. This CDR3 region has 16 residues.

The chain employs TRBV23-1 and TRBJ2-3; D remains ambiguous. TRBV23-1 counts as an open reading frame of uncertain function. The V gene lost 4 bases and the J gene lost 6 bases, with 8 bases spanning the gap. This CDR3 region has 12 residues. DNA of the CDR3: TGCGCCAGCAGTCCCCCCCCGGATACGCAGTATTTT. Translation: CASSPPPDTQYF.

The gene calls are TRBV5-1 and TRBJ1-4; D is possibly TRBD1 (5 bases). The CDR3 length is 13 residues. CDR1 and CDR2 (germline): SGHRS, YFSETQ. Trimming took off 1 base at V and 4 bases at J, with 5 bases between the two ends. The CDR3 DNA follows: TGCGCCAGCAGCTTGCAGGGTAATGAAAAACTGTTTTTT. Translated: CASSLQGNEKLFF.